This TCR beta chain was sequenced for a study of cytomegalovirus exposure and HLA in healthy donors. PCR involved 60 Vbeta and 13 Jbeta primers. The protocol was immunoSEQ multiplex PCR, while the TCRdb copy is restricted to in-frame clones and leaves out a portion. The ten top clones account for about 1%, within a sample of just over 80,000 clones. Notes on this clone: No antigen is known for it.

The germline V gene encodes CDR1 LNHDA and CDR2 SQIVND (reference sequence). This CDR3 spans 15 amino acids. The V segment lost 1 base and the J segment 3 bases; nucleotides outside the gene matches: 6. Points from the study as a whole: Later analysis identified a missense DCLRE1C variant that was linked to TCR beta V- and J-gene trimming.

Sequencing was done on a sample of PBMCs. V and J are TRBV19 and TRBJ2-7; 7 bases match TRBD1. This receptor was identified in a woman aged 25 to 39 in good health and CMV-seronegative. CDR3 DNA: TGTGCCAGTAGTATAGGAGGGACAGCGGACTACGAGCAGTACTTC. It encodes CASSIGGTADYEQYF.